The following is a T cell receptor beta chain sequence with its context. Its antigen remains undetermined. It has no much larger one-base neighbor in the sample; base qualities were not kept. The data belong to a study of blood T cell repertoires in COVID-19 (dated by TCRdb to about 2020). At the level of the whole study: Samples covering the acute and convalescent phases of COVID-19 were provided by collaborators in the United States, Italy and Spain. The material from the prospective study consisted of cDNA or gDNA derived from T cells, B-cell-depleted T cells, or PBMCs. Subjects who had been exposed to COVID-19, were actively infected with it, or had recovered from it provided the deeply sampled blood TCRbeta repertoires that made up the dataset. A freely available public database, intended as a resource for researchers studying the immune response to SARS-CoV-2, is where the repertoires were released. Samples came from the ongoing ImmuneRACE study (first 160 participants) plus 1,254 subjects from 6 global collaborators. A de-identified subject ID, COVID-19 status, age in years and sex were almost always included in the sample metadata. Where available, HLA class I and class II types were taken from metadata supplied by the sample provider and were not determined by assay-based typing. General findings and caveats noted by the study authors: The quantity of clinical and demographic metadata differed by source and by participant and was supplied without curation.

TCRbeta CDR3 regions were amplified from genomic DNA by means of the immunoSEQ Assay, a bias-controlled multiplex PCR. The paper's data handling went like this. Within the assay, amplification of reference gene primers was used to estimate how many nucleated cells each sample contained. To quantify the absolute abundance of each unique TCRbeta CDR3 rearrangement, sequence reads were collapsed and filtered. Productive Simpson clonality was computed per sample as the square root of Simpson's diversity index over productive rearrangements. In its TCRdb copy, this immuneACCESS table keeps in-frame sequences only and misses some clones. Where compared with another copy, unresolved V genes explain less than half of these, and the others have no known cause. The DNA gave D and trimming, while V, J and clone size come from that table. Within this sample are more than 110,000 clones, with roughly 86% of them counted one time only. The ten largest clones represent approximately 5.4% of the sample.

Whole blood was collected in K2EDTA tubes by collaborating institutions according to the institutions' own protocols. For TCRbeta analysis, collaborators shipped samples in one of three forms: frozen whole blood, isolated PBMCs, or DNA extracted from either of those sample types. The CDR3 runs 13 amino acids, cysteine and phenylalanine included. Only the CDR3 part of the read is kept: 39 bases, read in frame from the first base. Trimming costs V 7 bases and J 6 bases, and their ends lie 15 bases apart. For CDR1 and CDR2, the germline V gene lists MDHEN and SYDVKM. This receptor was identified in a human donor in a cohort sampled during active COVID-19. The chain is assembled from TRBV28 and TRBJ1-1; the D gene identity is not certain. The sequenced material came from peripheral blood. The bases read TGTGCCAGCATCACGTCGTCAGAAGCTGAAGCTTTCTTT. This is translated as CASITSSEAEAFF.